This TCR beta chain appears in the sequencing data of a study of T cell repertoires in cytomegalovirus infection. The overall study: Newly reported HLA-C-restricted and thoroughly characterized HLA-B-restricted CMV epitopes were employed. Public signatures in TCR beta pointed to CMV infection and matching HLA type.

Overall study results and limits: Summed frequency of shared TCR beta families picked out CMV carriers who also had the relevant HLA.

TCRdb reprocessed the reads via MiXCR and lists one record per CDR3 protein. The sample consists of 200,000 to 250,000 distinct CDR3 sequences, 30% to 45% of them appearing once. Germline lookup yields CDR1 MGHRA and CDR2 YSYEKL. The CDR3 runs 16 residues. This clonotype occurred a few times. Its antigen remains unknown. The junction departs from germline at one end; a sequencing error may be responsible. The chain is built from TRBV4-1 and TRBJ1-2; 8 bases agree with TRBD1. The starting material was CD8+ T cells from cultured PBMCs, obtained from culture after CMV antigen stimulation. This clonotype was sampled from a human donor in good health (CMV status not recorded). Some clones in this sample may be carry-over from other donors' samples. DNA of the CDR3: TGCGCTAGCAGTCGGCCCGTGGGACAGGCACTATATGGCTACACCTTC. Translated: CASSRPVGQALYGYTF.